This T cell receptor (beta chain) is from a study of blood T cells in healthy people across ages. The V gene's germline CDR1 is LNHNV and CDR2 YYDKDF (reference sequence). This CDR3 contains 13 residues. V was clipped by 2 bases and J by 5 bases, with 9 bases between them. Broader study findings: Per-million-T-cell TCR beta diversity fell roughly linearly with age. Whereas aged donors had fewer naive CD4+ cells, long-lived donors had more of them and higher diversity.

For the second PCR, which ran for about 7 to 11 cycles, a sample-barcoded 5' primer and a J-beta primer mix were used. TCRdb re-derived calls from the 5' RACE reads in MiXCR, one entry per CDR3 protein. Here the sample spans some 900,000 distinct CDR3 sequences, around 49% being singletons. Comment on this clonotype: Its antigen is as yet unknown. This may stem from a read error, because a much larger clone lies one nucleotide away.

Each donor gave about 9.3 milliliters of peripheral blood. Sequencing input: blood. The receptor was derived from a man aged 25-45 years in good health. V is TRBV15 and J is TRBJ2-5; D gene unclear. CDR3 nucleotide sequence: TGTGCCACCAGCAGACCTTACTCGGAGACCCAGTACTTC. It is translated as CATSRPYSETQYF.